The sequence of this T cell receptor beta chain was determined in a study of blood T cell repertoires in COVID-19 (dated by TCRdb to the early 2020s). Study-level background: Samples from collaborators originated in the United States, Italy and Spain and spanned both the acute and convalescent phases of COVID-19. The prospective study material was composed of cDNA or gDNA derived from T cells, B-cell-depleted T cells, or PBMCs. The dataset comprised deeply sampled blood TCRbeta repertoires from subjects exposed to, actively infected with, or recovered from COVID-19. The repertoires were released in a freely available public database intended as a resource for research on the immune response to SARS-CoV-2. The samples were drawn from the first 160 participants of the ongoing ImmuneRACE study and from 1,254 subjects provided by 6 global collaborators. The sample metadata nearly always contained a de-identified subject ID, COVID-19 status, age in years and sex. HLA class I and class II types, where available, came from metadata supplied by the sample provider rather than from assay-based typing.

The immunoSEQ Assay, a bias-controlled multiplex PCR, was used to amplify TCRbeta CDR3 regions from genomic DNA. In the authors' own workflow: Nucleated cell counts per sample were estimated from amplification of reference gene primers within the assay. To quantify the absolute abundance of each unique TCRbeta CDR3 rearrangement, sequence reads were collapsed and filtered. Productive Simpson clonality was computed per sample as the square root of Simpson's diversity index over productive rearrangements. TCRdb mirrors the immuneACCESS table, restricted to in-frame sequences. Some clones are absent from its copies; in checked studies, under half trace to an unresolved V gene, and the reason for the others is unknown. The DNA was the basis for D and trimming; V, J and clone size are from that table. For this sample the table gives approximately 190,000 clones, of which over 70% were detected only once. Together, the top ten hold 6.9% of the sample.

Collaborating institutions collected whole blood in K2EDTA tubes following their own protocols. For TCRbeta analysis, collaborators shipped samples in one of three forms: frozen whole blood, isolated PBMCs, or DNA extracted from either of those sample types. What the study reported, not specific to this receptor: Clinical and demographic metadata were provided uncurated, with the amount varying by source and participant.

Of note for this clone: It lacks a known antigen. No base quality values were provided; no much bigger clone lies one nucleotide off. The same CDR3 is also encoded by other DNA sequences in this sample.

From the cysteine through the phenylalanine, the CDR3 covers 13 amino acids. Only the CDR3 DNA stays, 39 bases, in frame from base 1. For this chain, trimming is 4 bases at the V end and 5 bases at the J end, and the number of junction bases without a gene match is 1. CDR1 and CDR2, per the germline V gene (reference sequence), are SEHNR and FQNEAQ. The TCR originated in a man aged 55 to 70 with acute or convalescent COVID-19. Sequenced input: peripheral blood. The rearrangement joined TRBV7-9 to TRBJ1-1; a stretch of 10 junction bases matches TRBD1. The DNA reads as follows: TGTGCCAGCAGCTCGGACAGGGGGACTGAAGCTTTCTTT. This is translated as CASSSDRGTEAFF.